This record covers a single T cell receptor (beta chain). These data belong to a study of technical replicates of blood from a few donors. Method: immunoSEQ multiplex PCR; TCRdb's copy keeps in-frame clones and lacks some. The data show 65,000 to 85,000 clones, roughly 98% seen once. The J segment lost 8 bases and the V segment lost 2 bases, leaving 12 bases of the junction unmatched. The CDR3 is 16 amino acids. CDR1 and CDR2 (germline): MNHEY, SVGAGI. The J gene is TRBJ1-2, the V gene TRBV6-5, with 9 bases fitting TRBD1. This clonotype was sampled from a human donor in good health. Sequenced sample: T cells isolated from PBMCs. CDR3 bases: TGTGCCAGCAGTTACGGGACAGGGCTTGGCGGGAAGGGCTACACCTTC. This encodes CASSYGTGLGGKGYTF.